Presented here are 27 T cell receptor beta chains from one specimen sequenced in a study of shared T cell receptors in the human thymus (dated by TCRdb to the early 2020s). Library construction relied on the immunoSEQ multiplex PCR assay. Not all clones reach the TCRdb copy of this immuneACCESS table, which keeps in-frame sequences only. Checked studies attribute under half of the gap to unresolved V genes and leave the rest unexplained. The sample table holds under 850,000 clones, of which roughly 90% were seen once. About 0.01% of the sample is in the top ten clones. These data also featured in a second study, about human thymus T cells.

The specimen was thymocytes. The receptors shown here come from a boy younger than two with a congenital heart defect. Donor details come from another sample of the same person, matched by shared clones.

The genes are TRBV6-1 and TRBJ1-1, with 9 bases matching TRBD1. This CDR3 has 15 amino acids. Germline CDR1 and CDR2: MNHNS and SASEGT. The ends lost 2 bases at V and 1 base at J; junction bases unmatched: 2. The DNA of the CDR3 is TGTGCCAGCAGTGAAAAGACAGGGGGGAACACTGAAGCTTTCTTT. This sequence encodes CASSEKTGGNTEAFF.

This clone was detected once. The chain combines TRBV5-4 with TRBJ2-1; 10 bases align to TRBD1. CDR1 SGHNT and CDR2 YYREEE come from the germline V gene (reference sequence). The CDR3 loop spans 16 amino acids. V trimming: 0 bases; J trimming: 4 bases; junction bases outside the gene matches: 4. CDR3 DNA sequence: TGTGCCAGCAGCTTGGATGGACAGGGGGTATACAATGAGCAGTTCTTC. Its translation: CASSLDGQGVYNEQFF.

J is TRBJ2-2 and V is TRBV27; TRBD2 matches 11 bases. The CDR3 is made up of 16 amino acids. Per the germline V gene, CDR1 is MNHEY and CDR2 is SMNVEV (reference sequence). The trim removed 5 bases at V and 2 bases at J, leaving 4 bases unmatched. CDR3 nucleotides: TGTGCCAGCAGTAAGACTAGCGGGGTAAACACCGGGGAGCTGTTTTTT. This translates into CASSKTSGVNTGELFF.

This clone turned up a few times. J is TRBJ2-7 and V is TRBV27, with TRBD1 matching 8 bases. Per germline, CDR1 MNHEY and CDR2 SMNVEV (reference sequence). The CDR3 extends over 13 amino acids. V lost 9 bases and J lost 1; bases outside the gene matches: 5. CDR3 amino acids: CASGTGPSYEQYF. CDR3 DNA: TGTGCCAGTGGGACAGGACCTTCCTACGAGCAGTACTTC.

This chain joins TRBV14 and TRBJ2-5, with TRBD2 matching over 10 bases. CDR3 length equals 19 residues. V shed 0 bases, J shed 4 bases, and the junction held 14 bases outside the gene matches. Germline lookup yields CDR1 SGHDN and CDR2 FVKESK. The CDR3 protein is CASSQDPTSGDLRGETQYF. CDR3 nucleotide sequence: TGTGCCAGCAGCCAAGATCCAACTAGCGGGGACCTAAGGGGAGAGACCCAGTACTTC.

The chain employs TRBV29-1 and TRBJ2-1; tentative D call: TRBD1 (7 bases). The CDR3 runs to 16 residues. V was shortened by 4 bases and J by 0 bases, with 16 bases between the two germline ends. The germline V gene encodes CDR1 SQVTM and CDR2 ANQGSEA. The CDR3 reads CSVGAHRGLSYNEQFF. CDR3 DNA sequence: TGCAGCGTTGGGGCACACAGGGGACTCTCCTACAATGAGCAGTTCTTC.

CDR3 residues: CSVVLGNEQFF. CDR3 nucleotides: TGCAGCGTAGTACTAGGCAATGAGCAGTTCTTC. The chain is built from TRBV29-1 and TRBJ2-1, with D possibly TRBD2 on 5 matching bases. CDR1 is SQVTM, CDR2 ANQGSEA, per germline. Trimming cost V 6 bases and J 6 bases, with 9 bases left between them. The CDR3 loop spans 11 amino acids.

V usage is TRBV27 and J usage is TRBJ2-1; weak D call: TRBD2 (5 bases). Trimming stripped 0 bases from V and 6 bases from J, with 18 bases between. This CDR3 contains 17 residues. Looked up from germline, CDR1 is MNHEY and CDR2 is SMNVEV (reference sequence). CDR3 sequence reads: CASSLSASLAVRNEQFF. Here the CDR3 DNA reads TGTGCCAGCAGTTTATCCGCTAGCCTGGCGGTACGCAATGAGCAGTTCTTC.

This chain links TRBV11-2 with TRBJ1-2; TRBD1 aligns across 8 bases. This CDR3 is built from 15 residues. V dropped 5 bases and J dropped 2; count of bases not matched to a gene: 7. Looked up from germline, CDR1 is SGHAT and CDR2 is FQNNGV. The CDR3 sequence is CASSARDRTNYGYTF. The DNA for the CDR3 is TGTGCCAGCAGCGCCCGGGACAGGACCAACTATGGCTACACCTTC.

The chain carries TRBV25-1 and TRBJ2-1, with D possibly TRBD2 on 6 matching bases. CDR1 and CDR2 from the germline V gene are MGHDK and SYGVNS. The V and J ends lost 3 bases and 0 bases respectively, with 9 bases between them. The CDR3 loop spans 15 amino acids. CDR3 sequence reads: CASSEGGASYNEQFF. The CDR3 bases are TGTGCCAGCAGTGAGGGGGGAGCCTCCTACAATGAGCAGTTCTTC.

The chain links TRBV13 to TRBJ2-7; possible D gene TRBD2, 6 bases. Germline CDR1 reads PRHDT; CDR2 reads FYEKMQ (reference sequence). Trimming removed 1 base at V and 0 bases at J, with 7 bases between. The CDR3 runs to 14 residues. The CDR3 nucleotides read TGTGCCAGCAGCTTAGCTAGCGACTCCTACGAGCAGTACTTC. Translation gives CASSLASDSYEQYF.

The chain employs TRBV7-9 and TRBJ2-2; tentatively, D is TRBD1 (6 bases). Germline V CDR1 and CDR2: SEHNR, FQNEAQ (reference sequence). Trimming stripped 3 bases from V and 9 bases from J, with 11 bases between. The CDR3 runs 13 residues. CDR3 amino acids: CASSLDRDRELFF. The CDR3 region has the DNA TGTGCCAGCAGCTTGGACCGGGACAGGGAGCTGTTTTTT.

The CDR3 protein is CASSLDRGYIQYF. CDR3 DNA: TGTGCCAGCAGTCTAGACAGGGGGTACATTCAGTACTTC. V is TRBV6-5 and J is TRBJ2-4, with 9 bases lining up with TRBD1. The V gene's germline CDR1 is MNHEY and CDR2 SVGAGI. This CDR3 contains 13 residues. Trimming at V came to 5 bases and at J to 8 bases, leaving 4 bases not matched to a gene.

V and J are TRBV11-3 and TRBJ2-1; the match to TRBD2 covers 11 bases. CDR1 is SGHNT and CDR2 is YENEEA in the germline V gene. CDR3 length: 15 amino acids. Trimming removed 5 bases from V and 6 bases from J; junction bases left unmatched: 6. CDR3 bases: TGTGCCAGCAGCAATAGCGGGAGGGCCCCCAATGAGCAGTTCTTC. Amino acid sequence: CASSNSGRAPNEQFF.

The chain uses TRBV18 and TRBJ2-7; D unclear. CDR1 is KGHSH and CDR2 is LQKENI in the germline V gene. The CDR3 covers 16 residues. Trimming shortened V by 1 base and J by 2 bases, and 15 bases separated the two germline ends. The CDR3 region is CASSPLSWQAPYEQYF. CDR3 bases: TGTGCCAGCTCACCACTCTCGTGGCAGGCGCCCTACGAGCAGTACTTC. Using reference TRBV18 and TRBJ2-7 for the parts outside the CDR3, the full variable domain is NAGVMQNPRHLVRRRGQEARLRCSPMKGHSHVYWYRQLPEEGLKFMVYLQKENIIDESGMPKERFSAEFPKEGPSILRIQQVVRGDSAAYFCASSPLSWQAPYEQYFGPGTRLTVT.

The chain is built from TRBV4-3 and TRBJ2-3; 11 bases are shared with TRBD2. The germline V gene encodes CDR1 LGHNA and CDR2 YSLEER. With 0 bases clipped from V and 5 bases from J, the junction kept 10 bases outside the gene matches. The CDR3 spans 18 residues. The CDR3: CASSQDWVAGGGVDTQYF. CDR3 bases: TGCGCCAGCAGCCAAGATTGGGTAGCGGGAGGGGGGGTAGATACGCAGTATTTT.

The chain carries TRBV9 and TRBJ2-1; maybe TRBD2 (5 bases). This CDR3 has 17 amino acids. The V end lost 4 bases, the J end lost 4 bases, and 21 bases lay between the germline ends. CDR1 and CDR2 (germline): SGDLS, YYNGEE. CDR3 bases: TGTGCCAGCAGCTTTGGCCCCTTGGCGGAGGCATACAATGAGCAGTTCTTC. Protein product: CASSFGPLAEAYNEQFF.

CDR3 in DNA: TGTGCTAGTGGCCCTGGGCACCACACTGAAGCTTTCTTT. It translates to CASGPGHHTEAFF. This chain uses TRBV12-5 with TRBJ1-1, with unresolved D. The CDR3 extends over 13 amino acids. Looked up from germline, CDR1 is LGHNT and CDR2 is FRNRAP. V was pared by 6 bases and J by 3 bases, with 11 bases between.

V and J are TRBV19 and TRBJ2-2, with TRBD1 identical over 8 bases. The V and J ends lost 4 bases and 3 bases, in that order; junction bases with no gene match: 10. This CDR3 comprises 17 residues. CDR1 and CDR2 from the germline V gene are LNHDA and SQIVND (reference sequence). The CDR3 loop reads CASSNGPGGEDTGELFF. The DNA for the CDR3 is TGTGCCAGTAGTAATGGGCCAGGGGGCGAAGACACCGGGGAGCTGTTTTTT.

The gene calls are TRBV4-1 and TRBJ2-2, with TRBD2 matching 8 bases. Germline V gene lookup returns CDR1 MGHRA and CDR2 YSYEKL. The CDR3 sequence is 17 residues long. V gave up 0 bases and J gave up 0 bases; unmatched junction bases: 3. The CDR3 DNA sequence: TGCGCCAGCAGCCAAGATCGGGGGGGCGCGAACACCGGGGAGCTGTTTTTT. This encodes CASSQDRGGANTGELFF.

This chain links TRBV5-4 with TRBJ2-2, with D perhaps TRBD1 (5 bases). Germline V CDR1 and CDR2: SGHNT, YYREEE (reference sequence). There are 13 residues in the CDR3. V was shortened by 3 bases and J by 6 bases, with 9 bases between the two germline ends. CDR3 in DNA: TGTGCCAGCAGCTCTAGGGGTTCCGGGGAGCTGTTTTTT. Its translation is CASSSRGSGELFF.

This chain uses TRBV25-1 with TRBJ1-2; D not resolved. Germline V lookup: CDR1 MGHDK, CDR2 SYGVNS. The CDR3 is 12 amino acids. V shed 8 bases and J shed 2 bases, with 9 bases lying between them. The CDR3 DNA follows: TGTGCCAGCTGGGCCTCAAACTATGGCTACACCTTC. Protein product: CASWASNYGYTF.

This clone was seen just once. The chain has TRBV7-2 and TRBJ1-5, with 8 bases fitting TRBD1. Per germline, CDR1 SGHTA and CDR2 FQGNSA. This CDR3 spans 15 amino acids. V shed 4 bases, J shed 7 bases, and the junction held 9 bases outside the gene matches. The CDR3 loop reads CASSSTPGGDQPQHF. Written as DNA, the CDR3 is TGTGCCAGCAGCTCCACGCCAGGGGGCGACCAGCCCCAGCATTTT.

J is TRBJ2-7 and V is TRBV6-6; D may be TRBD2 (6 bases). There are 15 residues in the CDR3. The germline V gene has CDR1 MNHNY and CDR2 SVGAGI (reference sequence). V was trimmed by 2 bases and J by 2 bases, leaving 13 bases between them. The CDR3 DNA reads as TGTGCCAGCAGTTACGGGCGGGGCGGTCCCTACGAGCAGTACTTC. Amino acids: CASSYGRGGPYEQYF.

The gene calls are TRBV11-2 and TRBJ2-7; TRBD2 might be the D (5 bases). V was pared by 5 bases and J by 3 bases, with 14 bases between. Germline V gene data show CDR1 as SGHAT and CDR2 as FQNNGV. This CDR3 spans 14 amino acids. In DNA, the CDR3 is TGTGCCAGCAGCGGCGAGGGTGGTGGCTACGAGCAGTACTTC. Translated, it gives CASSGEGGGYEQYF.

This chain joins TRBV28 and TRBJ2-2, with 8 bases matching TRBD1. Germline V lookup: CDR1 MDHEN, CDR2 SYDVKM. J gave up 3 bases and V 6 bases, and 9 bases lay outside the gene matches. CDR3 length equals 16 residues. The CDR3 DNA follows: TGTGCCAGCAGGAGTTACAGGGGGGAATACACCGGGGAGCTGTTTTTT. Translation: CASRSYRGEYTGELFF. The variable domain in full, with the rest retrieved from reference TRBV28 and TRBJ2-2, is DVKVTQSSRYLVKRTGEKVFLECVQDMDHENMFWYRQDPGLGLRLIYFSYDVKMKEKGDIPEGYSVSREKKERFSLILESASTNQTSMYLCASRSYRGEYTGELFFGEGSRLTVL.

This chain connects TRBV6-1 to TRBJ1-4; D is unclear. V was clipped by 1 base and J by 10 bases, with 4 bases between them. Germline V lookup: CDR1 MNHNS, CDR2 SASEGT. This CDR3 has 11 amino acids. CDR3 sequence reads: CASSEGGKLFF. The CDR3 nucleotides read TGTGCCAGCAGTGAAGGCGGAAAACTGTTTTTT.